One sample yielded the 12 T cell receptor beta chains listed below, sequenced in a study of Tregs in tolerant kidney transplant recipients. Libraries were prepared by immunoSEQ multiplex PCR; TCRdb keeps only in-frame clonotypes and omits some of them. The sample carries around 98,000 clones, 80% to 95% recorded once. This specimen consisted of CD4+ T cells from blood, obtained before the transplant. The receptors here all came from a human donor who received a combined kidney and bone marrow transplant.

The gene calls are TRBV4-1 and TRBJ2-5, with 9 bases lining up with TRBD2. The germline CDR1 and CDR2 sequences are MGHRA and YSYEKL. There are 17 residues in the CDR3. Unmatched junction bases numbered 11, after V lost 4 bases and J lost 2 bases. CDR3 amino acids: CASSLVRGGSGQETQYF. CDR3 coding DNA: TGCGCCAGCAGCCTCGTGCGGGGGGGCTCCGGTCAAGAGACCCAGTACTTC.

This chain uses TRBV18 with TRBJ1-1; perhaps TRBD1 as D (6 bases). V was shortened by 2 bases and J by 8 bases, with 9 bases between the two germline ends. The CDR3 runs to 12 residues. CDR1 and CDR2 (germline): KGHSH, LQKENI. This CDR3 is CASSPAGEEAFF. CDR3 DNA sequence: TGTGCCAGCTCACCAGCAGGGGAGGAAGCTTTCTTT.

The sample holds one count of this clone. The rearrangement joins TRBV7-9 to TRBJ2-1, with 8 bases identical to TRBD1. J was trimmed by 0 bases and V by 8 bases; bases with no gene match: 3. The CDR3 runs to 14 residues. Germline V gene lookup returns CDR1 SEHNR and CDR2 FQNEAQ (reference sequence). In nucleotides, the CDR3 is TGTGCCAGCCAAACAGGGGGCTCCTACAATGAGCAGTTCTTC. Protein sequence: CASQTGGSYNEQFF.

The CDR3 DNA reads TGTGCCAGCGGGCCCCTAGCGGGGGGTGCAGATACGCAGTATTTT. Its protein product is CASGPLAGGADTQYF. The chain is built from TRBV7-9 and TRBJ2-3; the match to TRBD2 covers 11 bases. V shed 8 bases, J shed 4 bases, and the junction held 8 bases outside the gene matches. CDR1 SEHNR and CDR2 FQNEAQ come from the germline V gene (reference sequence). This CDR3 is 15 amino acids long.

The chain combines TRBV7-9 with TRBJ2-3; D call uncertain. The germline V gene has CDR1 SEHNR and CDR2 FQNEAQ (reference sequence). The V end lost 5 bases, the J end lost 2 bases, and 11 bases lay between the germline ends. This CDR3 spans 14 amino acids. Written as DNA, the CDR3 is TGTGCCAGCAGCAATGGTCTATTCACAGATACGCAGTATTTT. Its protein is CASSNGLFTDTQYF.

The gene calls are TRBV7-8 and TRBJ1-2, with D maybe TRBD1 (6 bases). Looked up from germline, CDR1 is SGHVS and CDR2 is FQNEAQ. Trimming left V 2 bases short and J 5 bases short, with 27 bases between. This CDR3 spans 19 amino acids. CDR3 DNA: TGTGCCAGCAGCTTACTGGAAGGGAACAGCCAGGGGACGTTATATGGCTACACCTTC. Residues: CASSLLEGNSQGTLYGYTF.

V gene TRBV5-8 combines with J gene TRBJ1-2; D unresolved. The CDR3 loop spans 13 amino acids. V lost 0 bases, J lost 2 bases, and 5 bases lay in between. Germline values: CDR1 SGHTS, CDR2 YDEGEE. The CDR3 is CASSLDRNYGYTF. The CDR3 DNA is TGTGCCAGCAGCTTGGACAGAAACTATGGCTACACCTTC.

The V and J genes are TRBV7-2 and TRBJ2-7; no clear D gene. Germline CDR1 reads SGHTA; CDR2 reads FQGNSA. The CDR3 covers 13 residues. Trimming stripped 0 bases from V and 3 bases from J, with 6 bases between. The CDR3 loop reads CASSLAFRYEQYF. For the CDR3, the DNA is TGTGCCAGCAGCTTAGCGTTCCGCTACGAGCAGTACTTC.

CDR3 amino acids: CASSQTGEGDTQYF. CDR3 coding DNA: TGTGCCAGCAGCCAGACAGGGGAGGGAGATACGCAGTATTTT. The J gene is TRBJ2-3, the V gene TRBV4-2, with D perhaps matching TRBD1 (8 bases). Germline loops: CDR1 LGHNA, CDR2 YNFKEQ. V lost 3 bases and J 5 bases, leaving 12 bases between the germline ends. The CDR3 runs to 14 residues.

The chain carries TRBV18 and TRBJ1-5, with TRBD1 as a possible D gene (5 bases). This CDR3 is 14 amino acids long. V was shortened by 5 bases and J by 3 bases, with 11 bases between the two germline ends. In germline, CDR1 is KGHSH, CDR2 LQKENI. CDR3 protein: CASSNGHFNQPQHF. The CDR3 DNA follows: TGTGCCAGCTCAAACGGACATTTCAATCAGCCCCAGCATTTT.

The V gene is TRBV4-3, the J gene TRBJ2-1; 10 bases line up with TRBD1. From germline, CDR1 is LGHNA and CDR2 YSLEER. The V segment lost 6 bases and the J segment 5 bases; nucleotides outside the gene matches: 1. The CDR3 extends over 13 amino acids. CDR3 residues: CASRGQGDNEQFF. CDR3 nucleotide sequence: TGCGCCAGCAGAGGACAGGGGGACAATGAGCAGTTCTTC.

The chain is built from TRBV7-2 and TRBJ2-5, with D possibly being TRBD2 (7 bases). Per the germline V gene, CDR1 is SGHTA and CDR2 is FQGNSA. The CDR3 extends over 13 amino acids. V was shortened by 8 bases and J by 5 bases, with 15 bases between the two germline ends. CDR3 DNA sequence: TGTGCCAGCCAGAGGGGGGGCCGCGAGACCCAGTACTTC. Translating gives CASQRGGRETQYF.